This paragraph covers one T cell receptor (beta chain) sequence. The germline V and J ends were trimmed by 1 base and 5 bases, with 8 bases remaining between them. Germline CDR1 is MNHNS and CDR2 is SASEGT. The CDR3 runs to 13 residues. This specimen comes from a study of blood T cell repertoires in COVID-19. Study at large: Acute and convalescent COVID-19 specimens originated in the United States, Italy and Spain. T cells, B-cell-depleted T cells, or PBMCs provided the cDNA or gDNA that served as material.

The data were produced by immunoSEQ multiplex PCR, yet TCRdb's version contains in-frame clones alone and is incomplete. The table lists a few hundred thousand clones, 84% of them singletons. The clonotype was recovered from a middle-aged woman who had recovered from COVID-19. The chain carries TRBV6-1 and TRBJ1-1; D call uncertain. Sequenced sample: peripheral blood. The CDR3 sequence: CASSEVAATEAFF. For the CDR3, the DNA is TGTGCCAGCAGTGAAGTAGCCGCGACTGAAGCTTTCTTT.